The 18 T cell receptor beta chains presented below share a single source sample, sequenced in a study of neurological immune-mediated disorders. MiXCR, run by TCRdb on the 5' RACE reads, gives a single entry per CDR3 protein. The table shows about 25,000 distinct CDR3 sequences, with 6.5% to 8.5% occurring only once. The specimen sequenced was PBMCs. The receptor source for this set is a woman in her forties in good health.

This clonotype was observed at least ten times. The CDR3 region has the DNA TGTGCCACCAGTGTTCGAGGGCCCTCCTACAATGAGCAGTTCTTC. This translates into CATSVRGPSYNEQFF. The V call is TRBV24-1, the J call TRBJ2-1; a weak D match, TRBD2 (5 bases). V gave up 5 bases and J gave up 0 bases, with 10 bases separating them. The germline gives CDR1 KGHDR, CDR2 SFDVKD. The CDR3 extends over 15 amino acids.

This clonotype was detected ten times or more. The V call is TRBV7-8, the J call TRBJ1-1; D is unclear. Germline lookup yields CDR1 SGHVS and CDR2 FQNEAQ. The CDR3 consists of 15 residues. V dropped 0 bases and J dropped 3 bases, with 11 bases sitting between them. CDR3 amino acids: CASSLAAPGYTEAFF. CDR3 bases: TGTGCCAGCAGCTTAGCCGCCCCGGGGTACACTGAAGCTTTCTTT.

The chain is built from TRBV5-1 and TRBJ1-2; 8 bases line up with TRBD1. CDR3 length: 16 residues. Germline V gives CDR1 SGHRS, CDR2 YFSETQ. V gave up 0 bases and J gave up 4 bases; unmatched junction bases: 8. This CDR3 reads CASSLEATGVGYGYTF. In nucleotides, the CDR3 is TGCGCCAGCAGCTTGGAGGCGACAGGGGTGGGCTATGGCTACACCTTC.

This clonotype has ten or more counts. V usage is TRBV29-1 and J usage is TRBJ2-2; no firm D call. V lost 0 bases and J 4 bases, leaving 6 bases between the germline ends. Germline CDR1 SQVTM, CDR2 ANQGSEA. The CDR3 length is 13 residues. Here the CDR3 reads CSVEDPSTGELFF. The CDR3 region has the DNA TGCAGCGTTGAAGATCCCAGCACCGGGGAGCTGTTTTTT.

This clonotype has at least ten counts. CDR3 residues: CASRDRSNQPQHF. CDR3 coding DNA: TGTGCCAGCAGGGACAGAAGCAATCAGCCCCAGCATTTT. The chain joins TRBV6-6 to TRBJ1-5; TRBD1 is a possible D gene (6 bases). Trimming took 6 bases from V and 1 from J, leaving 7 bases between them. Germline-derived CDR1 and CDR2 are MNHNY and SVGAGI (reference sequence). There are 13 residues in the CDR3.

The table lists this clonotype with many counts. The V call is TRBV4-3, the J call TRBJ2-1, with 14 bases matching TRBD2. The junction had 5 bases not matched to a gene; V was cut back by 5 bases and J by 5 bases. Germline V gene sequence: CDR1 LGHNA, CDR2 YSLEER. The CDR3 consists of 16 residues. The CDR3 reads CASSGGLAGGHNEQFF. The CDR3, as DNA: TGCGCCAGCAGCGGCGGACTAGCGGGAGGCCACAATGAGCAGTTCTTC.

V gene TRBV5-1 combines with J gene TRBJ2-7; 8 bases match TRBD1. The V segment lost 4 bases and the J segment 9 bases; nucleotides outside the gene matches: 3. CDR1 is SGHRS, CDR2 YFSETQ, per germline. The CDR3 has 11 residues. CDR3 protein: CASSRDRGQYF. The DNA for the CDR3 is TGCGCCAGCAGCCGTGACAGGGGGCAGTACTTC.

This clonotype was counted many times. The rearrangement links TRBV5-1 to TRBJ2-2, with 12 nucleotides matching TRBD1. V was pared by 4 bases and J by 6 bases, with 4 bases of the junction left unmatched. This CDR3 has 15 amino acids. Germline V gene data show CDR1 as SGHRS and CDR2 as YFSETQ. Here the CDR3 reads CASSKGTGGAGELFF. CDR3 in DNA: TGCGCCAGCAGCAAAGGGACAGGGGGCGCCGGGGAGCTGTTTTTT.

This chain joins TRBV6-5 and TRBJ2-7; D tentatively reads TRBD1 or TRBD2 (5 bases each). Between the trimmed V and J ends, which lost 2 bases and 2 bases, there was a span of 10 bases. The CDR3 extends over 14 amino acids. Germline V gives CDR1 MNHEY, CDR2 SVGAGI. The DNA of the CDR3 is TGTGCCAGCAGTTACGGGACCTTAGCCTACGAGCAGTACTTC. This sequence encodes CASSYGTLAYEQYF.

This clonotype was recorded many times. V usage is TRBV10-1 and J usage is TRBJ1-1; no definite D call. Germline V gives CDR1 WNHNN, CDR2 SYGVQD (reference sequence). The CDR3 runs 13 residues. Trimming removed 4 bases from V and 11 bases from J, with 17 bases in between. This chain's CDR3 is CASSGPGPSVAFF. For the CDR3, the DNA is TGCGCCAGCAGTGGCCCCGGGCCCTCGGTGGCTTTCTTT.

This clonotype came up many times. V usage is TRBV7-2 and J usage is TRBJ2-7, with 8 positions matching TRBD1. V lost 5 bases to trimming and J lost 0 bases; unmatched junction nucleotides: 9. From germline, CDR1 is SGHTA and CDR2 FQGNSA. This CDR3 is built from 16 residues. CDR3 in DNA: TGTGCCAGCAGCGTCACGCGGGACAGGCCCTCCTACGAGCAGTACTTC. Its protein is CASSVTRDRPSYEQYF.

This clonotype was observed at least ten times. The chain is built from TRBV6-1 and TRBJ2-7; D not certain. From germline, CDR1 is MNHNS and CDR2 SASEGT. V gave up 7 bases and J gave up 2 bases, with 9 bases separating them. This CDR3 is 12 amino acids long. The CDR3 is CASNPETYEQYF. DNA for the CDR3: TGTGCCAGCAATCCGGAAACCTACGAGCAGTACTTC.

This clonotype was seen repeatedly, ten times or more. The chain joins TRBV5-1 to TRBJ2-1; D gene uncertain. V was cut by 7 bases and J by 10 bases, with 27 bases left in between. This CDR3 contains 16 residues. Germline V gives CDR1 SGHRS, CDR2 YFSETQ. CDR3 nucleotide sequence: TGCGCCAGCCAGTCTGAGACCCTCACCCTACTTGGGGAGCAGTTCTTC. Translation: CASQSETLTLLGEQFF. The entire variable domain, with the rest obtained from reference TRBV5-1 and TRBJ2-1, is as follows: KAGVTQTPRYLIKTRGQQVTLSCSPISGHRSVSWYQQTPGQGLQFLFEYFSETQRNKGNFPGRFSGRQFSNSRSEMNVSTLELGDSALYLCASQSETLTLLGEQFFGPGTRLTVL.

The table lists this clonotype with many counts. The chain recombines TRBV7-2 with TRBJ2-5; D might be TRBD1 (6 bases). Germline CDR1 and CDR2: SGHTA and FQGNSA. V lost 0 bases and J lost 2, with 13 bases in between. The CDR3 totals 16 residues. The CDR3 bases are TGTGCCAGCAGCTTAGCCCGTACAGGGTTACAAGAGACCCAGTACTTC. Its translation: CASSLARTGLQETQYF.

In its sample, this clonotype was seen many times. The chain recombines TRBV5-1 with TRBJ2-7; 9 bases fit TRBD1. The V segment lost 0 bases and the J segment 1 base; nucleotides outside the gene matches: 5. The germline CDR1 and CDR2 sequences are SGHRS and YFSETQ. The CDR3 sequence is 16 residues long. CDR3 DNA sequence: TGCGCCAGCAGCTTGGCCCGGACAGGGGTATCCTACGAGCAGTACTTC. Its protein is CASSLARTGVSYEQYF.

This clonotype was seen at least ten times. This chain links TRBV5-1 with TRBJ2-7; 12 bases line up with TRBD1. In germline, CDR1 is SGHRS, CDR2 YFSETQ. J was trimmed by 7 bases and V by 4 bases; bases with no gene match: 6. The CDR3 has 14 amino acids. In nucleotides, the CDR3 is TGCGCCAGCAGCGCCGGGACAGGGGGCATAGAGCAGTACTTC. Amino acids: CASSAGTGGIEQYF.

This clonotype was observed at least ten times. J is TRBJ2-1 and V is TRBV18; 9 bases map to TRBD2. J lost 5 bases, V lost 3 bases, and 5 bases had no gene match. Germline loops: CDR1 KGHSH, CDR2 LQKENI. The CDR3 has 15 residues. The CDR3 loop is CASSPGGRGHNEQFF. In nucleotides, the CDR3 is TGTGCCAGCTCACCCGGCGGGAGGGGCCACAATGAGCAGTTCTTC.

This clonotype is medium-sized (0.01 to 0.1%) within its sample. The chain's CDR3 is CASSLGGNPLNEQFF. The CDR3 DNA follows: TGCGCCAGCAGCTTGGGGGGCAACCCCCTCAATGAGCAGTTCTTC. J is TRBJ2-1 and V is TRBV5-1; possibly TRBD1 for D (5 bases). Trimming pared 0 bases from V and 6 bases from J, leaving 13 bases between. The CDR3 extends over 15 amino acids. Per germline, CDR1 SGHRS and CDR2 YFSETQ.